Presented here are 22 T cell receptor beta chains from one specimen sequenced in a study of blood T cell repertoires in COVID-19. Here immunoSEQ multiplex PCR was the method, and the copy in TCRdb shows in-frame clones only, minus some. The data hold approximately 200,000 clones, with almost 80% observed a single time. The sample taken for sequencing was peripheral blood. The receptor source for this set is a man between 60 and 75 years old with active or convalescent COVID-19.

The chain joins TRBV7-3 to TRBJ2-3, with 13 bases identical to TRBD2. This CDR3 contains 15 residues. Germline V gene data show CDR1 as SGHTA and CDR2 as FQGTGA. The J segment lost 6 bases and the V segment lost 2 bases, leaving 2 bases of the junction unmatched. CDR3: CASSLGLAGADTQYF. In DNA form, the CDR3 reads TGTGCCAGCAGCTTAGGACTAGCGGGAGCTGATACGCAGTATTTT.

This clone was seen once. The V call is TRBV4-2, the J call TRBJ2-1, with 11 positions matching TRBD2. J lost 4 bases, V lost 3 bases, and 2 bases had no gene match. Germline V gene sequence: CDR1 LGHNA, CDR2 YNFKEQ. This CDR3 region has 15 residues. The CDR3 loop reads CASSQGTSGYNEQFF. DNA of the CDR3: TGTGCCAGCAGCCAGGGGACTAGCGGTTACAATGAGCAGTTCTTC.

This clone was detected once. The chain couples TRBV19 to TRBJ2-7, with TRBD1 identical over 8 bases. This CDR3 is 16 amino acids long. The germline V gene encodes CDR1 LNHDA and CDR2 SQIVND (reference sequence). Trimming took 5 bases from V and 1 from J; bases not matched to a gene: 10. CDR3 sequence reads: CASSPYLGQGSYEQYF. CDR3 bases: TGTGCCAGTAGTCCATACCTCGGACAGGGATCCTACGAGCAGTACTTC.

The V and J genes are TRBV24-1 and TRBJ1-4, with D possibly being TRBD1 (5 bases). Trimming took 6 bases from V and 8 from J, leaving 24 bases between them. CDR1 KGHDR and CDR2 SFDVKD come from the germline V gene. The CDR3 runs to 17 residues. CDR3 sequence: CATSWTPAKPPKEKLFF. The CDR3 bases are TGTGCCACCAGTTGGACACCAGCAAAACCTCCAAAAGAAAAACTGTTTTTT.

This clone was seen just once. The chain carries TRBV7-2 and TRBJ2-7; TRBD1 aligns across 10 bases. CDR1 is SGHTA, CDR2 FQGNSA, per germline. V lost 5 bases to trimming and J lost 5 bases; unmatched junction nucleotides: 6. The length of the CDR3 is 14 residues. The CDR3 region has the DNA TGTGCCAGCAGCGCCAGACAGGGGGCAAACGAGCAGTACTTC. It specifies CASSARQGANEQYF.

This clone was observed a handful of times. V gene TRBV15 combines with J gene TRBJ2-7, with D possibly TRBD1 on 6 matching bases. Per germline, CDR1 LNHNV and CDR2 YYDKDF (reference sequence). This CDR3 is 13 amino acids long. The V gene lost 5 bases and the J gene lost 4 bases, with 12 bases spanning the gap. CDR3 amino acids: CATSLNRAYEQYF. The CDR3 DNA follows: TGTGCCACCAGCCTTAACAGGGCTTACGAGCAGTACTTC.

The genes are TRBV7-2 and TRBJ1-2; D is unclear. The CDR3 spans 14 residues. The V gene lost 5 bases and the J gene lost 1 base, with 11 bases spanning the gap. CDR1 is SGHTA, CDR2 FQGNSA, per germline. The CDR3 bases are TGTGCCAGCAGCCTCGGGAAGGGTAACTATGGCTACACCTTC. Translation gives CASSLGKGNYGYTF.

This clone was seen a handful of times. V usage is TRBV14 and J usage is TRBJ2-7; 7 bases are shared with TRBD2. CDR3 length: 15 residues. J was trimmed by 2 bases and V by 5 bases; bases with no gene match: 9. The V gene's germline CDR1 is SGHDN and CDR2 FVKESK. Written as DNA, the CDR3 is TGTGCCAGCAGCAGGAGGGGAGGGACCCCCTACGAGCAGTACTTC. It is translated as CASSRRGGTPYEQYF.

The chain recombines TRBV24-1 with TRBJ2-2; TRBD1 matches at 8 bases. Looked up from germline, CDR1 is KGHDR and CDR2 is SFDVKD. This CDR3 is 16 amino acids long. V trimming: 4 bases; J trimming: 5 bases; junction bases outside the gene matches: 8. This CDR3 is CATSDHQGARTGELFF. DNA for the CDR3: TGTGCCACCAGTGACCACCAGGGGGCGCGAACCGGGGAGCTGTTTTTT.

The sample holds a few counts of this clone. V and J are TRBV7-9 and TRBJ2-1, with D unresolved. Germline-derived CDR1 and CDR2 are SEHNR and FQNEAQ (reference sequence). Deletions cut 5 bases from V and 6 bases from J, with 8 bases between. This CDR3 region has 12 residues. The CDR3 DNA reads as TGTGCCAGCAGCCTAGAGCTCAATGAGCAGTTCTTC. As protein: CASSLELNEQFF.

This clone has only one observation. This chain connects TRBV4-3 to TRBJ1-5; 7 bases are shared with TRBD1. The germline gives CDR1 LGHNA, CDR2 YSLEER. The length of the CDR3 is 13 residues. V lost 4 bases to trimming and J lost 7 bases; unmatched junction nucleotides: 4. The CDR3 region has the DNA TGCGCCAGCAGCCTAGACAGGGCACAGCCCCAGCATTTT. Translating gives CASSLDRAQPQHF.

This chain links TRBV6-2 or TRBV6-3 with TRBJ2-7; TRBD2 might be the D (6 bases). CDR1 MNHEY and CDR2 SVGEGT come from the germline V gene. The CDR3 is made up of 16 amino acids. V was shortened by 5 bases and J by 3 bases, with 20 bases between the two germline ends. CDR3: CASSTLVGRGNYEQYF. In DNA, the CDR3 is TGTGCCAGCAGTACTCTGGTCGGGAGAGGGAACTACGAGCAGTACTTC.

This chain connects TRBV11-2 to TRBJ2-1, with D possibly matching TRBD1 (6 bases). This CDR3 comprises 15 residues. V was clipped by 4 bases and J by 5 bases, with 15 bases between them. Germline-derived CDR1 and CDR2 are SGHAT and FQNNGV. The CDR3 nucleotides read TGTGCCAGCAGCTCCTCAGGGGTCAGGGACAATGAGCAGTTCTTC. Translating it yields CASSSSGVRDNEQFF.

The V call is TRBV18, the J call TRBJ2-1; D not certain. CDR3 size: 13 residues. V was clipped by 3 bases and J by 7 bases, with 10 bases between them. Per the germline V gene, CDR1 is KGHSH and CDR2 is LQKENI. The CDR3 loop is CASSPFVENEQFF. The CDR3 DNA is TGTGCCAGCTCACCGTTCGTGGAGAATGAGCAGTTCTTC.

V is TRBV27 and J is TRBJ1-3, with D hard to call. CDR1 is MNHEY, CDR2 SMNVEV, per germline (reference sequence). CDR3 length: 13 residues. The ends were cut back, 6 bases at V and 1 base at J, with 7 bases in the middle. The CDR3 DNA reads TGTGCCAGCAGGCGAGGTTCTGGAAACACCATATATTTT. Amino acid sequence: CASRRGSGNTIYF.

This chain joins TRBV10-3 and TRBJ2-3; 9 bases are shared with TRBD1. Germline V gene sequence: CDR1 ENHRY, CDR2 SYGVKD. The CDR3 runs to 16 residues. Unmatched junction bases numbered 10, after V lost 6 bases and J lost 3 bases. In DNA form, the CDR3 reads TGTGCCATCAGGCCTACGACAGGGGGGGATACAGATACGCAGTATTTT. Translated: CAIRPTTGGDTDTQYF.

V usage is TRBV6-2 or TRBV6-3 and J usage is TRBJ1-5; tentatively, D is TRBD1 (6 bases). This CDR3 contains 19 residues. The ends were cut back, 5 bases at V and 2 bases at J, with 25 bases in the middle. In germline, CDR1 is MNHEY, CDR2 SVGEGT. CDR3 amino acids: CASSPMTGLFGVGNQPQHF. In DNA form, the CDR3 reads TGTGCCAGCAGTCCCATGACAGGCCTGTTTGGAGTCGGCAATCAGCCCCAGCATTTT.

V is TRBV24-1 and J is TRBJ2-1; 10 bases line up with TRBD2. With 4 bases clipped from V and 6 bases from J, the junction kept 5 bases outside the gene matches. The CDR3 runs to 15 residues. Germline V gene sequence: CDR1 KGHDR, CDR2 SFDVKD. CDR3 DNA sequence: TGTGCCACCAGTGAGCCAGCGGGAGGGTTCAATGAGCAGTTCTTC. It encodes CATSEPAGGFNEQFF.

The chain has TRBV6-6 and TRBJ1-3; D call uncertain. Trimming left V 4 bases short and J 0 bases short, with 13 bases between. Germline V gene sequence: CDR1 MNHNY, CDR2 SVGAGI (reference sequence). The CDR3 has 16 amino acids. The CDR3 protein is CASSSRSLGSGNTIYF. The DNA of the CDR3 is TGTGCCAGCAGTTCGAGGTCGTTAGGCTCTGGAAACACCATATATTTT.

This clone was observed a handful of times. The CDR3 sequence is CASSLEGSGSYLQYF. Written as DNA, the CDR3 is TGTGCCAGCAGCTTAGAAGGTAGCGGGAGCTATCTGCAGTACTTC. The rearrangement joins TRBV7-9 to TRBJ2-7; 9 nucleotides match TRBD2. V was clipped by 1 base and J by 9 bases; unmatched bases: 10. The germline V gene has CDR1 SEHNR and CDR2 FQNEAQ (reference sequence). The CDR3 contains 15 residues.

This chain uses TRBV18 with TRBJ1-1, with D possibly matching TRBD1 (5 bases). The V gene's germline CDR1 is KGHSH and CDR2 LQKENI. CDR3 length: 14 amino acids. Trimming cost V 2 bases and J 8 bases, with 15 bases left between them. The CDR3, as DNA: TGTGCCAGCTCACCAGGGCTCACAGGTGTCGAAGCTTTCTTT. Residues: CASSPGLTGVEAFF.

As to this clone: Other nucleotide sequences from this sample produce the same CDR3. The chain is built from TRBV12-3 or TRBV12-4 and TRBJ2-6; D is uncertain. Deletions cut 10 bases from V and 3 bases from J, with 7 bases between. The CDR3 runs 12 residues. CDR3 sequence reads: CATSSGANVLTF. DNA of the CDR3: TGTGCCACCTCGAGTGGGGCCAACGTCCTGACTTTC.